This T cell receptor (beta chain) was retrieved from a study of CD8+ T cells in alopecia areata. Study context: Treated patients took oral tofacitinib at 5 to 10 mg twice daily. The study gave tofacitinib for 6 to 18 months, then 6 months off drug. General study findings and limits: Lesional tissue from the scalp (especially in alopecia totalis/universalis) showed higher clonality than normal scalp. Scalp samples also yield sequences from resident alphabeta T cells of normal skin.

Germline V CDR1 and CDR2: LNHNV, YYDKDF (reference sequence). The ends were cut back, 6 bases at V and 8 bases at J, with 7 bases in the middle. This CDR3 is built from 10 residues. Isolated RNA was reverse transcribed into cDNA used as the sequencing template. TCRdb keeps only in-frame clones here, not all; method: immunoSEQ multiplex PCR. The repertoire includes under 250,000 clones, about 53% of them detected once, and over 0.4% sits in the top ten. As concerns this clone: Its target is not known.

The chain is built from TRBV15 and TRBJ1-2; D is perhaps TRBD1 (6 bases). The receptor was isolated from a human donor with alopecia areata. The input for sequencing was CD4+ T cells sorted from blood, taken at week 0. CDR3: CATRGAGYTF. CDR3 in DNA: TGTGCCACCAGGGGGGCGGGCTACACCTTC.